This T cell receptor (beta chain) was found in a study of T-cell reconstitution after alpha-beta-depleted transplantation in children. General study points: Newly produced T cells mostly accounted for T-cell counts and diversity one year post-transplant. Expanded clones from the graft, numbering several hundred, reportedly supplied alpha-beta T cells about two months after transplant. TCRbeta diversity was high at day 60 in some patients (a result of surviving recipient T cells and thymic progenitors).

In this sample, this clonotype turned up a few times. Its antigen remains unknown. A TCRbeta library incorporating unique molecular identifiers was prepared. TCRdb re-analysed the PCR reads in MiXCR, keeping a single row per CDR3 protein. The repertoire has a few hundred thousand distinct CDR3 sequences, around 9.1% of them found once; the top ten carry 7.5%. Sample: PBMCs, taken before TCRalphabeta/CD19-depleted stem cell transplant. The TCR sequence derives from a boy in the first two years of life with acute myeloid leukemia, due to receive a stem cell transplant.

The CDR3 DNA sequence: TGTGCCAGCAGCTTCGGGGGACGATCTGATGAAAAACTGTTTTTT. Translating it yields CASSFGGRSDEKLFF. The gene calls are TRBV7-9 and TRBJ1-4; TRBD1 might be the D (5 bases). CDR1 SEHNR and CDR2 FQNEAQ come from the germline V gene (reference sequence). Trimming removed 3 bases from V and 6 bases from J, with 14 bases in between. The CDR3 spans 15 residues.